Listed below are T cell receptor beta chains from one sample, sequenced in a study of T cell responses to AZD1222 COVID-19 vaccine. Clones were read by immunoSEQ multiplex PCR, and TCRdb kept only the in-frame ones, dropping some. Of roughly 87,000 clones listed, roughly 90% were seen once; the top ten hold more than 5%. The sequencing used peripheral blood, collected 28 days after the second AZD1222 dose. These TCRs come from an adult who received the AZD1222 COVID-19 vaccine. The CDR3 runs from the conserved cysteine through the conserved F or W. The D gene is left open where the match is weak.

D,J,V,CDR3,DNA
-,TRBJ2-1,TRBV5-1,CASSSTGLHEQFF,TGCGCCAGCAGCTCTACAGGGTTGCATGAGCAGTTCTTC
TRBD1,TRBJ1-4,TRBV5-6,CASSVLGTGDEKLFF,TGTGCCAGCAGCGTTTTAGGGACAGGAGATGAAAAACTGTTTTTT
-,TRBJ1-3,TRBV25-1,CASSARVGRNTIYF,TGTGCCAGCAGTGCCCGGGTTGGTCGAAACACCATATATTTT
-,TRBJ1-2,TRBV9,CASGRLRDFGYTF,TGTGCCAGCGGAAGGCTAAGGGACTTTGGCTACACCTTC
-,TRBJ1-2,TRBV6-4,CASSDSLRTQSYTF,TGTGCCAGCAGTGACTCACTTCGGACCCAAAGCTACACCTTC
-,TRBJ1-1,TRBV21-1,CASSNVMGRGVTEAFF,TGTGCCAGCAGCAACGTGATGGGCAGAGGGGTCACTGAAGCTTTCTTT
-,TRBJ1-5,TRBV5-8,CASSSGYNQPQHF,TGTGCCAGCAGCTCTGGGTACAATCAGCCCCAGCATTTT
-,TRBJ1-6,TRBV3-1/TRBV3-2,CASSQSGAYNSPLHF,TGTGCCAGCAGCCAAAGTGGGGCCTATAATTCACCCCTCCACTTT
TRBD1,TRBJ1-1,TRBV3-1/TRBV3-2,CASSHKAGGTEAFF,TGTGCCAGCAGCCACAAGGCAGGGGGCACTGAAGCTTTCTTT
-,TRBJ1-1,TRBV9,CASSPSAGAGTEAFF,TGTGCCAGCAGCCCTAGTGCGGGGGCGGGAACTGAAGCTTTCTTT
TRBD1,TRBJ1-1,TRBV29-1,CSGSGQGYTEAFF,TGCAGCGGTTCGGGACAGGGTTACACTGAAGCTTTCTTT
-,TRBJ2-7,TRBV19,CASSARYEQYF,TGTGCCAGTAGCGCGCGCTACGAGCAGTACTTC
-,TRBJ1-1,TRBV6-5,CASSKTDTNTEAFF,TGTGCCAGCAGCAAGACAGATACGAACACTGAAGCTTTCTTT
-,TRBJ1-3,TRBV30,CAWSPPGTNSGNTIYF,TGTGCCTGGAGCCCCCCGGGAACGAACTCTGGAAACACCATATATTTT
TRBD1,TRBJ1-1,TRBV7-3,CASSLTSPGGTEAFF,TGTGCCAGCAGCTTAACCAGCCCAGGGGGAACTGAAGCTTTCTTT
-,TRBJ2-5,TRBV19,CASSIAGRETQYF,TGTGCCAGTAGTATAGCGGGGCGCGAGACCCAGTACTTC
-,TRBJ2-7,TRBV6-2/TRBV6-3,CASSEQGYEQYF,TGTGCCAGCAGCGAACAGGGTTACGAGCAGTACTTC
-,TRBJ1-5,TRBV6-5,CASSWGVLGNQPQHF,TGTGCCAGCAGTTGGGGGGTATTAGGCAATCAGCCCCAGCATTTT